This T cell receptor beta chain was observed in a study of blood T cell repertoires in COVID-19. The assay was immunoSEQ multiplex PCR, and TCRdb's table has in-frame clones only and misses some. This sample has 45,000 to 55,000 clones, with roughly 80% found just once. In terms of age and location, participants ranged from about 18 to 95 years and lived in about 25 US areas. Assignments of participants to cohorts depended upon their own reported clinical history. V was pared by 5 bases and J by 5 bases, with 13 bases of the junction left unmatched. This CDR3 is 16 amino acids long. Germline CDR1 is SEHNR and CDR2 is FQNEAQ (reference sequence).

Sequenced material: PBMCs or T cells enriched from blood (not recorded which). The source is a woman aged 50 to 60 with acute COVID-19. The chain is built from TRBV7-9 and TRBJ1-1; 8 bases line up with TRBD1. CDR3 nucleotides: TGTGCCAGCAGCCTTATCCCCTTACAGGGGGGGACTGAAGCTTTCTTT. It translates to CASSLIPLQGGTEAFF.